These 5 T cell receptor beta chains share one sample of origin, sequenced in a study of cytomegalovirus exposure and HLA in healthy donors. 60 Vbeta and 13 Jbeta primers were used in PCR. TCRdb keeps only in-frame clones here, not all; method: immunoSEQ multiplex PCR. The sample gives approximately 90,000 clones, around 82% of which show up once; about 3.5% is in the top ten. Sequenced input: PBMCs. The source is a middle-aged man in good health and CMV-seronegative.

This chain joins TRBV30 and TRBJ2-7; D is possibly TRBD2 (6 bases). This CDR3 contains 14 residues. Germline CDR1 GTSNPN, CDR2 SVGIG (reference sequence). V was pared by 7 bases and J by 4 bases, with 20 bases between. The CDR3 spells CAYRVADGGYEQYF. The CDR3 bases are TGTGCCTATCGTGTAGCGGACGGTGGATACGAGCAGTACTTC.

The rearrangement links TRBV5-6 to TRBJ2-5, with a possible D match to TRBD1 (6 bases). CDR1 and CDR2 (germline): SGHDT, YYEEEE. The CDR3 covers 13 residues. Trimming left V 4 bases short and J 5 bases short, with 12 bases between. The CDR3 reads CASSETGWETQYF. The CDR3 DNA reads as TGTGCCAGCAGCGAAACAGGGTGGGAGACCCAGTACTTC.

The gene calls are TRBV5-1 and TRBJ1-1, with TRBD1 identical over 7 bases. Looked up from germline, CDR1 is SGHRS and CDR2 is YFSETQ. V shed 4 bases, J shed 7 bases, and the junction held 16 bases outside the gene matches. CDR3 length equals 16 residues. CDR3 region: CASSPQGGVAGVEAFF. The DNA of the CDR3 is TGCGCCAGCAGCCCCCAGGGGGGAGTGGCCGGCGTTGAAGCTTTCTTT.

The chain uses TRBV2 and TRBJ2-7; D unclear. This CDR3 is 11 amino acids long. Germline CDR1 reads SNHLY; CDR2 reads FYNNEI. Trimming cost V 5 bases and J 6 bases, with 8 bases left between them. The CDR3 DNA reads TGTGCCAGCAGTCCCTCCGGCGAGCAGTACTTC. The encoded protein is CASSPSGEQYF. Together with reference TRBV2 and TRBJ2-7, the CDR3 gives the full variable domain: EPEVTQTPSHQVTQMGQEVILRCVPISNHLYFYWYRQILGQKVEFLVSFYNNEISEKSEIFDDQFSVERPDGSNFTLKIRSTKLEDSAMYFCASSPSGEQYFGPGTRLTVT.

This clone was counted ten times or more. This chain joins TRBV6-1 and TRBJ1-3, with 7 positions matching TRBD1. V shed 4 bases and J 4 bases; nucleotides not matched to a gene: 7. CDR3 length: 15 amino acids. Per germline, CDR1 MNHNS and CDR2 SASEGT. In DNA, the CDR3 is TGTGCCAGCAGTGTGTTGCAGGGGGAGGGAAACACCATATATTTT. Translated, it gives CASSVLQGEGNTIYF.